This T cell receptor (beta chain) was sequenced during a study of identical twins. Healthy Caucasian donors formed the entire cohort. Unique molecular identifiers were present on the cDNA, which also gained a universal primer site by template switching. MiXCR, applied by TCRdb to the 5' RACE reads, yields one record per CDR3 protein. In the table there are over 550,000 distinct CDR3 sequences, around 7.5% of which are singletons. This clonotype has ten or more counts. As yet, its antigen is unknown. Study-level points and caveats: Insertion counts were lower in abundant cord blood beta clonotypes, a trend that memory repertoires did not show. Analyses based on zero insertions could be partly confounded by invariant MAIT and iNKT cells.

This CDR3 contains 15 residues. The germline CDR1 and CDR2 sequences are LGHNA and YNFKEQ. Trimming removed 0 bases from V and 5 bases from J, with 13 bases in between. These records were also assigned to another study, of yellow fever vaccine responses in identical twins.

V gene TRBV4-2 combines with J gene TRBJ1-2; D not resolved. Material for sequencing was PBMCs. The receptor was isolated from a woman in her late teens or twenties in good health. The CDR3 spells CASSQDRTGGYGYTF. The CDR3 DNA reads as TGTGCCAGCAGCCAAGATCGGACGGGAGGTTATGGCTACACCTTC.